This T cell receptor (beta chain) comes out of a study of identical twins. Overall study findings and caveats: Out-of-frame beta chain sequences displayed weaker excess sharing between twins. Within cord blood, abundant beta clonotypes carried fewer insertions, but memory repertoires showed no such trend.

The CDR3 has 15 amino acids. The V gene lost 8 bases and the J gene lost 5 bases, with 16 bases spanning the gap. CDR1 SNHLY and CDR2 FYNNEI come from the germline V gene. Comments on this clonotype: The antigen is not known.

Unique molecular identifiers were present on the cDNA, which also gained a universal primer site by template switching. In TCRdb, the 5' RACE reads were re-called with MiXCR into one record per CDR3 protein. Among about 100,000 distinct CDR3 sequences listed, 5.9% were seen once. Source material: memory T cells sorted from blood. J is TRBJ1-6 and V is TRBV2; no firm D call. This receptor was taken from a woman aged 50 to 60 in good health. The CDR3 DNA sequence: TGTGCCAGCTTACCGAACCGGGATAATAATTCACCCCTCCACTTT. Translating it yields CASLPNRDNNSPLHF.